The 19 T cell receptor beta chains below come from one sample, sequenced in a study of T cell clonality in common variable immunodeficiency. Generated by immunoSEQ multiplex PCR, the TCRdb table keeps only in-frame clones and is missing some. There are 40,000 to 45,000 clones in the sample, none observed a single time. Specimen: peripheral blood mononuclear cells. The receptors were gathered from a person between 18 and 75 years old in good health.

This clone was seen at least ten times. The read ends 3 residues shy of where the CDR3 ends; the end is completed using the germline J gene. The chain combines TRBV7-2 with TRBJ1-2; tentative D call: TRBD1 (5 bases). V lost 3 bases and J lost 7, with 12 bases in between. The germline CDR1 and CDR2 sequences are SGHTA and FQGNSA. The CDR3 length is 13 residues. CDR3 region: CASSFSQGSGYTF. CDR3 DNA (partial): TGTGCCAGCAGCTTTAGTCAGGGTTCTGGC. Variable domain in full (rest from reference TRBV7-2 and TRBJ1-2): GAGVSQSPSNKVTEKGKDVELRCDPISGHTALYWYRQSLGQGLEFLIYFQGNSAPDKSGLPSDRFSAERTGGSVSTLTIQRTQQEDSAVYLCASSFSQGSGYTFGSGTRLTVV.

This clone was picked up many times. The part of the CDR3 DNA that was read is TGTGCCAGCTCACCTCAAGAGGGGGCAACTTATGGC. Its translation: CASSPQEGATYG. The CDR3 as a whole reads CASSPQEGATYGYTF. The rearrangement joins TRBV18 to TRBJ1-2; 7 bases are shared with TRBD1. The read ends 3 residues early relative to the CDR3; the germline J gene fills the gap. CDR3 size: 15 residues. CDR1 is KGHSH, CDR2 LQKENI, per germline. Germline trimming cut 3 bases from V and 5 bases from J; bases unmatched to any gene: 9.

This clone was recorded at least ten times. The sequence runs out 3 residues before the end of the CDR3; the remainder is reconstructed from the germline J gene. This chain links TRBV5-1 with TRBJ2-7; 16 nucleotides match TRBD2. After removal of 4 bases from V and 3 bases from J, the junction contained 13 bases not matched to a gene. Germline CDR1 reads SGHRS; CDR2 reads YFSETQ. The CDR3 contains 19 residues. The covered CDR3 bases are TGCGCCAGCAGCCCGGGACTAGCGGGAGGGCCTCGATCCCGCTACGAG. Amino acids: CASSPGLAGGPRSRYE. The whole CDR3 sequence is CASSPGLAGGPRSRYEQYF.

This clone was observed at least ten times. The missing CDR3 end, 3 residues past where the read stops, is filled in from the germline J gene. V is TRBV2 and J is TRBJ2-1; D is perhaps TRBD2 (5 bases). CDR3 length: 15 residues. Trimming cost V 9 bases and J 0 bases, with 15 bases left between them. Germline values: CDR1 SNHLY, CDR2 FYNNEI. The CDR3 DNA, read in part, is TGTGCCAGAAACGGGGTGGGGAGCTCCTACAATGAG. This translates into CARNGVGSSYNE. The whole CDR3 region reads CARNGVGSSYNEQFF.

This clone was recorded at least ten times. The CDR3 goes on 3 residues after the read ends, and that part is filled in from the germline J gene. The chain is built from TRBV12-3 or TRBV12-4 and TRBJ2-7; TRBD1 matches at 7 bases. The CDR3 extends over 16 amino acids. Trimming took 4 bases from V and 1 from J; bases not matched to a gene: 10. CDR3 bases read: TGTGCCAGCAGTTCCCACCGGGACAGAAATTCCTACGAG. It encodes CASSSHRDRNSYE. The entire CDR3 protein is CASSSHRDRNSYEQYF.

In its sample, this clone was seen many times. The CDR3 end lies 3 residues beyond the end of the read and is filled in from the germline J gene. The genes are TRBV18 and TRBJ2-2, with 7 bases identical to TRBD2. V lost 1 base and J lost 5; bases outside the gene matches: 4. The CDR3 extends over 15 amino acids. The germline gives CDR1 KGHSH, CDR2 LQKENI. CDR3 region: CASSPLPSGTGELFF. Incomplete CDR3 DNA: TGTGCCAGCTCACCACTTCCTAGCGGAACCGGGGAG. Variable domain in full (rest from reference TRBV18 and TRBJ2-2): NAGVMQNPRHLVRRRGQEARLRCSPMKGHSHVYWYRQLPEEGLKFMVYLQKENIIDESGMPKERFSAEFPKEGPSILRIQQVVRGDSAAYFCASSPLPSGTGELFFGEGSRLTVL.

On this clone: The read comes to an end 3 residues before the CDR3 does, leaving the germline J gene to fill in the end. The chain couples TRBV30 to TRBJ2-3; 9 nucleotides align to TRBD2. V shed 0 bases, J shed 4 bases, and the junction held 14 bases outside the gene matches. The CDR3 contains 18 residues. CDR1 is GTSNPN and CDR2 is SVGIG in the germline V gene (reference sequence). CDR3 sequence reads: CAWSVRSGGSRFADTQYF. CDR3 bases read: TGTGCCTGGAGTGTACGTAGCGGGGGTTCAAGGTTCGCAGATACG.

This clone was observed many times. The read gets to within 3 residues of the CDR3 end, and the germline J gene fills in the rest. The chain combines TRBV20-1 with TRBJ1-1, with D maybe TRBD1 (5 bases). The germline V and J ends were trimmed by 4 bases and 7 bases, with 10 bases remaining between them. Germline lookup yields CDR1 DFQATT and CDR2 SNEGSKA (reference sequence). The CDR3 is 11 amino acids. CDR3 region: CSATAGGEAFF. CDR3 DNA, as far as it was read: TGCAGTGCTACAGCCGGGGGTGAA.

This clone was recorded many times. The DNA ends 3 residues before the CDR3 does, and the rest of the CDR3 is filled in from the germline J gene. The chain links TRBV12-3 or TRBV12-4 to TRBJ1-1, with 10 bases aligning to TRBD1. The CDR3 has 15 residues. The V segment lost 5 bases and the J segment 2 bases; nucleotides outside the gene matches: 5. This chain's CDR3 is CASSPRDRGNTEAFF. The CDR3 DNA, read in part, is TGTGCCAGCAGTCCCCGGGACAGGGGAAACACTGAA.

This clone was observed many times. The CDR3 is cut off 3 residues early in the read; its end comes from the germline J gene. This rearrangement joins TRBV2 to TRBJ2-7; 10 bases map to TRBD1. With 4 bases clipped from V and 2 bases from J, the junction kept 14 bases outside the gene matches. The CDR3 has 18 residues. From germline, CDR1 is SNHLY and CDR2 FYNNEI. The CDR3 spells CASSASGQGSLLTYEQYF. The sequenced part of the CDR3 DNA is TGTGCCAGCAGTGCGTCGGGACAGGGGTCCTTACTAACCTACGAG.

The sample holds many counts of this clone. The sequenced part of the CDR3 DNA is TGTGCCAGCAGCTGGACGGGGGGAGATGAG. It specifies CASSWTGGDE. The full-length CDR3 reads as CASSWTGGDEQFF. The chain recombines TRBV5-6 with TRBJ2-1; TRBD2 aligns across 7 bases. The read ends 3 residues shy of where the CDR3 ends; the end is completed using the germline J gene. With 3 bases clipped from V and 8 bases from J, the junction kept 5 bases outside the gene matches. The CDR3 length is 13 residues. Germline lookup yields CDR1 SGHDT and CDR2 YYEEEE. Looking up the rest from reference TRBV5-6 and TRBJ2-1 gives the full variable domain: DAGVTQSPTHLIKTRGQQVTLRCSPKSGHDTVSWYQQALGQGPQFIFQYYEEEERQRGNFPDRFSGHQFPNYSSELNVNALLLGDSALYLCASSWTGGDEQFFGPGTRLTVL.

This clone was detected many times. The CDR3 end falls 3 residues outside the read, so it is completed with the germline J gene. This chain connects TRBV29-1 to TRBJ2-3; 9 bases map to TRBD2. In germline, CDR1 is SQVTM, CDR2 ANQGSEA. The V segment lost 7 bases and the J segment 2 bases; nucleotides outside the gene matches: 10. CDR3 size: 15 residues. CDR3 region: CSASSAGGLTDTQYF. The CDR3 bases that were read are TGCAGCGCCTCATCGGCGGGGGGGCTCACAGATACG.

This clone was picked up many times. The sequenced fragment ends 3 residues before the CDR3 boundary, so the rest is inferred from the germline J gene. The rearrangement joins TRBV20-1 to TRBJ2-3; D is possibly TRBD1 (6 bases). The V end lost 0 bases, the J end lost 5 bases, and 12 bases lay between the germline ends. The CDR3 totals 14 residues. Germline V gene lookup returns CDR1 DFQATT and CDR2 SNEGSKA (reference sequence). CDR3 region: CSARDWGRVDTQYF. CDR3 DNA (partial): TGCAGTGCTAGAGATTGGGGGCGGGTAGATACG.

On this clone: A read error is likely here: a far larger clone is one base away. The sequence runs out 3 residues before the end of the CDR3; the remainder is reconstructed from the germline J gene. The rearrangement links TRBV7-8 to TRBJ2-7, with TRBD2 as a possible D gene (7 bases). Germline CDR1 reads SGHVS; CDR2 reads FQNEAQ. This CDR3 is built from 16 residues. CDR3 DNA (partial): TGTGCCAGCAGCTTAGCTTTGGGGGGGCTCTCCCACGAG. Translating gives CASSLALGGLSHE. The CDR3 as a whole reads CASSLALGGLSHEQYF.

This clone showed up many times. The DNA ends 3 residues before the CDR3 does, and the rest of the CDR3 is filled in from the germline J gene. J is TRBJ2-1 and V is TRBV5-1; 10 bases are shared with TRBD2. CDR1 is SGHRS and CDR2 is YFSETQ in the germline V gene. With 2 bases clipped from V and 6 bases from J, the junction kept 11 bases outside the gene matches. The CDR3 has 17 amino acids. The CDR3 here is CASSLTRVASGSNEQFF. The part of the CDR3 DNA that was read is TGCGCCAGCAGCTTAACCCGGGTGGCTAGCGGGAGCAATGAG.

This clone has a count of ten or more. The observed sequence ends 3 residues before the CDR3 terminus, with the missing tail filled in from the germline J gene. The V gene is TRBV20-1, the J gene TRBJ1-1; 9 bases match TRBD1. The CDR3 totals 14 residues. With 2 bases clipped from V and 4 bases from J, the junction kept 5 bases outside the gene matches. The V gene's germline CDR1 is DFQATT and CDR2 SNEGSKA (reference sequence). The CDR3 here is CSARQTGGATEAFF. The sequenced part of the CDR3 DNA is TGCAGTGCTAGACAGACAGGGGGAGCCACTGAA.

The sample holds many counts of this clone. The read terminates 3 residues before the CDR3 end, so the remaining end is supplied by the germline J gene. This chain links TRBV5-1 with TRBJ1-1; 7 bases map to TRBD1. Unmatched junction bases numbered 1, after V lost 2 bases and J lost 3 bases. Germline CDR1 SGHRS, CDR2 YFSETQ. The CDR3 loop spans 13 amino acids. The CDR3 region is CASSFQGDTEAFF. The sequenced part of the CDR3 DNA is TGCGCCAGCAGCTTCCAGGGGGACACTGAA.

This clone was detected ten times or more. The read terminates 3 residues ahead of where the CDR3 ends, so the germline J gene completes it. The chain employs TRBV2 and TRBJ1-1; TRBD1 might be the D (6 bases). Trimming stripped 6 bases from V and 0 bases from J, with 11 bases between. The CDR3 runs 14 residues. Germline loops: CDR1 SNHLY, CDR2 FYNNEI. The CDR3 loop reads CASRPGQLNTEAFF. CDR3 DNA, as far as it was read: TGTGCCAGCAGGCCAGGACAGTTGAACACTGAA.

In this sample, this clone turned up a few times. CDR3 DNA (partial): TGTGCCAGCAGTAAGTTTCAGGGGGCAAGGAATGAG. Amino acids: CASSKFQGARNE. The full CDR3 sequence reads CASSKFQGARNEQFF. The chain couples TRBV2 to TRBJ2-1, with 8 positions matching TRBD1. Read sequence stops 3 residues before the CDR3 end, and the germline J gene provides the missing end. V lost 5 bases and J lost 7; bases outside the gene matches: 10. Germline CDR1 and CDR2: SNHLY and FYNNEI. The CDR3 is 15 amino acids.